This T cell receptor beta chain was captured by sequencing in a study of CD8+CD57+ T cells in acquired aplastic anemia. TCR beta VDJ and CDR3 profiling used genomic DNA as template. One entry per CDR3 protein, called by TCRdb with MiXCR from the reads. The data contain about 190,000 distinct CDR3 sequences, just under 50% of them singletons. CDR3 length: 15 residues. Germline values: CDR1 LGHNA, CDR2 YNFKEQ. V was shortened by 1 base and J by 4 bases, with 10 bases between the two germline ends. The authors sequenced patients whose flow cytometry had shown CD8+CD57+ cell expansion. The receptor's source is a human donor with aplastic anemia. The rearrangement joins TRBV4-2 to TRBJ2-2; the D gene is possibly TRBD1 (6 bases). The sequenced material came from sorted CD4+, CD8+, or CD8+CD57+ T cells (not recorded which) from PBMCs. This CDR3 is CASSQASQGTGELFF. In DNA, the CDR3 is TGTGCCAGCAGCCAAGCATCACAGGGCACCGGGGAGCTGTTTTTT.